Listed below are T cell receptor beta chains from one sample, sequenced in a study of blood T cell repertoires in COVID-19. The repertoire was sequenced with immunoSEQ multiplex PCR; TCRdb's copy has only in-frame clones and lacks some. The sample has some 100,000 clones; more than 80% are singletons. The sample consisted of peripheral blood. These receptors were taken from a human donor in a cohort sampled during active COVID-19. CDR3s include the opening cysteine and the closing phenylalanine or tryptophan. A D gene is named only where the DNA matches it firmly. Clone sizes are given selectively: once, few, many, or a class where the clone is expanded.

V gene: TRBV12-5; clone size: once; J gene: TRBJ2-1; D gene: TRBD1; CDR3 DNA: TGTGCTAGTGGGTGGGACAGCTACAATGAGCAGTTCTTC; CDR3 protein: CASGWDSYNEQFF
V gene: TRBV6-5; clone size: .; J gene: TRBJ1-6; D gene: .; CDR3 DNA: TGTGCCAGCAAATCTTACTATAATTCACCCCTCCACTTT; CDR3 protein: CASKSYYNSPLHF
V gene: TRBV10-3; clone size: .; J gene: TRBJ1-1; D gene: .; CDR3 DNA: TGTGCCATCAGTGAGCTTACAATTACAACTGAAGCTTTCTTT; CDR3 protein: CAISELTITTEAFF
V gene: TRBV5-1; clone size: .; J gene: TRBJ2-7; D gene: TRBD1; CDR3 DNA: TGCGCCAGCAGCTACAGGGGGTACTCCTACGAGCAGTACTTC; CDR3 protein: CASSYRGYSYEQYF
V gene: TRBV6-6; clone size: .; J gene: TRBJ1-5; D gene: .; CDR3 DNA: TGTGCCAGCAGTCCGCGGACAGCAAGCAATCAGCCCCAGCATTTT; CDR3 protein: CASSPRTASNQPQHF
V gene: TRBV9; clone size: .; J gene: TRBJ2-2; D gene: TRBD1; CDR3 DNA: TGTGCCAGCAGCGGGGCCGGGACAGGGAACACCGGGGAGCTGTTTTTT; CDR3 protein: CASSGAGTGNTGELFF
V gene: TRBV6-5; clone size: .; J gene: TRBJ1-2; D gene: TRBD1; CDR3 DNA: TGTGCCAGCAGCCTCCAACAGGGGGAGCATGGCTACACCTTC; CDR3 protein: CASSLQQGEHGYTF
V gene: TRBV5-4; clone size: .; J gene: TRBJ1-2; D gene: TRBD1; CDR3 DNA: TGTGCCAGCAGCACGGGACAGGGAAGGTATGGCTACACCTTC; CDR3 protein: CASSTGQGRYGYTF
V gene: TRBV11-1; clone size: .; J gene: TRBJ2-1; D gene: TRBD2; CDR3 DNA: TGTGCCAGCAGCGACAGGCGGGGGGGCAGCTACAATGAGCAGTTCTTC; CDR3 protein: CASSDRRGGSYNEQFF
V gene: TRBV5-1; clone size: once; J gene: TRBJ1-2; D gene: TRBD1; CDR3 DNA: TGCGCCAGCAGCTTCGTCGGACAGGGGGCCTATGGCTACACCTTC; CDR3 protein: CASSFVGQGAYGYTF
V gene: TRBV28; clone size: once; J gene: TRBJ2-2; D gene: TRBD2; CDR3 DNA: TGTGCCAGCAGTGGGGCCGGGACTAGCGTAAACACCGGGGAGCTGTTTTTT; CDR3 protein: CASSGAGTSVNTGELFF
V gene: TRBV12-3/TRBV12-4; clone size: .; J gene: TRBJ1-2; D gene: .; CDR3 DNA: TGTGCCAGCATGGCCAGGGGTAGAGGCTACACCTTC; CDR3 protein: CASMARGRGYTF
V gene: TRBV6-5; clone size: .; J gene: TRBJ1-2; D gene: TRBD1; CDR3 DNA: TGTGCCAGCAGGGGGTACAGGGGCTCCAACTATGGCTACACCTTC; CDR3 protein: CASRGYRGSNYGYTF
V gene: TRBV24-1; clone size: once; J gene: TRBJ2-1; D gene: .; CDR3 DNA: TGTGCCACCAGTGACCCGAAACAGGGTACCAATGAGCAGTTCTTC; CDR3 protein: CATSDPKQGTNEQFF
V gene: TRBV9; clone size: .; J gene: TRBJ2-3; D gene: .; CDR3 DNA: TGTGCCAGCAGCGTTGGGGCGGGGGCCCTCACAGATACGCAGTATTTT; CDR3 protein: CASSVGAGALTDTQYF
V gene: TRBV7-9; clone size: .; J gene: TRBJ2-2; D gene: .; CDR3 DNA: TGTGCCAGCAGCTCACGGGGACTCGTTGGGTGGGAGCTGTTTTTT; CDR3 protein: CASSSRGLVGWELFF
V gene: TRBV30; clone size: .; J gene: TRBJ2-2; D gene: .; CDR3 DNA: TGTGCCTGGGAAAGACTTGCCCCCGGGGAGCTGTTTTTT; CDR3 protein: CAWERLAPGELFF
V gene: TRBV5-6; clone size: .; J gene: TRBJ1-3; D gene: .; CDR3 DNA: TGTGCCAGCAGCTTGGCCGGCAGGGGCGTTGGAAACACCATATATTTT; CDR3 protein: CASSLAGRGVGNTIYF
V gene: TRBV11-3; clone size: .; J gene: TRBJ1-1; D gene: TRBD1; CDR3 DNA: TGTGCCAGCAGCTCCGGAGGGGGCGCTGAAGCTTTCTTT; CDR3 protein: CASSSGGGAEAFF
V gene: TRBV20-1; clone size: .; J gene: TRBJ2-7; D gene: TRBD2; CDR3 DNA: TGCAGTGCTAGTAGCGGGGGACGGACCTACGAGCAGTACTTC; CDR3 protein: CSASSGGRTYEQYF
V gene: TRBV5-1; clone size: few; J gene: TRBJ2-2; D gene: TRBD2; CDR3 DNA: TGCGCCAGCAGCTTCCCCCTAGCGGGGGGGCCCGGGGAGCTGTTTTTT; CDR3 protein: CASSFPLAGGPGELFF
V gene: TRBV5-5; clone size: few; J gene: TRBJ2-7; D gene: .; CDR3 DNA: TGTGCCAGCAGCTTTTGGGAGCGCGAGCAGTACTTC; CDR3 protein: CASSFWEREQYF
V gene: TRBV29-1; clone size: .; J gene: TRBJ2-2; D gene: TRBD1; CDR3 DNA: TGCAGCGCAAGGCCCCCCGGGACAGGGGTGCTCGGGGAGCTGTTTTTT; CDR3 protein: CSARPPGTGVLGELFF
V gene: TRBV18; clone size: .; J gene: TRBJ2-1; D gene: .; CDR3 DNA: TGTGCCAGCTCGAATCAAGGGGTAGGGCATGAGCAGTTCTTC; CDR3 protein: CASSNQGVGHEQFF
V gene: TRBV5-1; clone size: once; J gene: TRBJ1-6; D gene: .; CDR3 DNA: TGCGCCAGCAGCTTGGCCGGGGTCAACTATAATTCACCCCTCCACTTT; CDR3 protein: CASSLAGVNYNSPLHF
V gene: TRBV10-3; clone size: .; J gene: TRBJ1-5; D gene: .; CDR3 DNA: TGTGCCATCGGGGACACCGCGGGCAATCAGCCCCAGCATTTT; CDR3 protein: CAIGDTAGNQPQHF
V gene: TRBV30; clone size: .; J gene: TRBJ1-2; D gene: TRBD1; CDR3 DNA: TGTGCCTGGAGTCAGGACAGGGGCTATGGCTACACCTTC; CDR3 protein: CAWSQDRGYGYTF
V gene: TRBV4-2; clone size: .; J gene: TRBJ2-2; D gene: .; CDR3 DNA: TGTGCCAGCAGCCACCTGACAGGAAACACCGGGGAGCTGTTTTTT; CDR3 protein: CASSHLTGNTGELFF
V gene: TRBV5-1; clone size: .; J gene: TRBJ2-3; D gene: .; CDR3 DNA: TGCGCCAGCAGCTTGGTAGCGGGCACAGATACGCAGTATTTT; CDR3 protein: CASSLVAGTDTQYF
V gene: TRBV29-1; clone size: .; J gene: TRBJ2-5; D gene: TRBD1; CDR3 DNA: TGCAGCGTTACAGGGGGCCAAGAGACCCAGTACTTC; CDR3 protein: CSVTGGQETQYF
V gene: TRBV7-3; clone size: few; J gene: TRBJ2-2; D gene: .; CDR3 DNA: TGTGCCAGCAGCTTAACGAGGGACACCGGGGAGCTGTTTTTT; CDR3 protein: CASSLTRDTGELFF
V gene: TRBV7-8; clone size: .; J gene: TRBJ1-5; D gene: TRBD1; CDR3 DNA: TGTGCCAGCAGCGGCCGAGGACAGGGGGCGCGGTTTCTCAATCAGCCCCAGCATTTT; CDR3 protein: CASSGRGQGARFLNQPQHF
V gene: TRBV5-4; clone size: once; J gene: TRBJ1-2; D gene: .; CDR3 DNA: TGTGCCAGCAGCTTCGGACAGCTTAGGACCTTC; CDR3 protein: CASSFGQLRTF
V gene: TRBV18; clone size: once; J gene: TRBJ2-5; D gene: .; CDR3 DNA: TGTGCCAGCCTGCAAAACAGGGTTTCGGTATCGGGGCAAGAGACCCAGTACTTC; CDR3 protein: CASLQNRVSVSGQETQYF
V gene: TRBV11-2; clone size: .; J gene: TRBJ2-1; D gene: TRBD2; CDR3 DNA: TGTGCCAGCAGCTCCGGACTAGCGGGGAGCTCCTACAATGAGCAGTTCTTC; CDR3 protein: CASSSGLAGSSYNEQFF
V gene: TRBV18; clone size: .; J gene: TRBJ1-5; D gene: .; CDR3 DNA: TGTGCCAGCTCACCAGGGACACCGGGCTCTCAGCCCCAGCATTTT; CDR3 protein: CASSPGTPGSQPQHF
V gene: TRBV3-1/TRBV3-2; clone size: .; J gene: TRBJ2-3; D gene: TRBD2; CDR3 DNA: TGTGCCAGCAGCCGGGGGACTAGCGCAGATACGCAGTATTTT; CDR3 protein: CASSRGTSADTQYF
V gene: TRBV29-1; clone size: .; J gene: TRBJ2-5; D gene: .; CDR3 DNA: TGCAGCGTTGCTGGGGGACTGCTACAAGAGACCCAGTACTTC; CDR3 protein: CSVAGGLLQETQYF
V gene: TRBV11-2; clone size: few; J gene: TRBJ2-2; D gene: .; CDR3 DNA: TGTGCCAGCAGCCCCCTCGGGGGGCGCACCGGGGAGCTGTTTTTT; CDR3 protein: CASSPLGGRTGELFF
V gene: TRBV18; clone size: .; J gene: TRBJ2-7; D gene: .; CDR3 DNA: TGTGCCAGCTCACCCGGAGGGGGGGCTAACTACGAGCAGTACTTC; CDR3 protein: CASSPGGGANYEQYF
V gene: TRBV7-2; clone size: .; J gene: TRBJ2-3; D gene: TRBD1; CDR3 DNA: TGTGCCACCAGCCAGGGACAGACCACCAATACGCAGTATTTT; CDR3 protein: CATSQGQTTNTQYF
V gene: TRBV5-5; clone size: few; J gene: TRBJ2-1; D gene: .; CDR3 DNA: TGTGCCAGCATAGCGTCAGGTGTCTTCTACAATGAGCAGTTCTTC; CDR3 protein: CASIASGVFYNEQFF
V gene: TRBV27; clone size: few; J gene: TRBJ2-1; D gene: TRBD2; CDR3 DNA: TGTGCCAGCAGGCGTCTAGCGGGGGGGCCCGATGAGCAGTTCTTC; CDR3 protein: CASRRLAGGPDEQFF
V gene: TRBV6-5; clone size: once; J gene: TRBJ1-1; D gene: TRBD1; CDR3 DNA: TGTGCCAGCAGTTTGACAGGGACCAATCTCGAAGCTTTCTTT; CDR3 protein: CASSLTGTNLEAFF
V gene: TRBV6-5; clone size: .; J gene: TRBJ1-5; D gene: .; CDR3 DNA: TGTGCCAGCAGTTCGACAGGCCAGGGGCAGCCCCAGCATTTT; CDR3 protein: CASSSTGQGQPQHF
V gene: TRBV19; clone size: .; J gene: TRBJ2-1; D gene: TRBD2; CDR3 DNA: TGTGCCAGTAGTATAACTAGCGCCACCTACAATGAGCAGTTCTTC; CDR3 protein: CASSITSATYNEQFF
V gene: TRBV30; clone size: .; J gene: TRBJ1-4; D gene: .; CDR3 DNA: TGTGCCTGGAGCCCCCGTCCAGGGGCAACTAATGAAAAACTGTTTTTT; CDR3 protein: CAWSPRPGATNEKLFF
V gene: TRBV7-9; clone size: .; J gene: TRBJ1-4; D gene: .; CDR3 DNA: TGTGCCAGCAGCTTGTTGGGGAGTAATGAAAAACTGTTTTTT; CDR3 protein: CASSLLGSNEKLFF